A single sample is the source of the 20 T cell receptor beta chains below, sequenced in a study of CD8+CD57+ T cells in acquired aplastic anemia. The template for TCR beta VDJ and CDR3 sequence profiling was genomic DNA. MiXCR, applied by TCRdb to the reads, yields one record per CDR3 protein. The data contain around 190,000 distinct CDR3 sequences, roughly half of them singletons. The sequenced material came from sorted CD4+, CD8+, or CD8+CD57+ T cells (not recorded which) from PBMCs. Receptors originate from a human donor in good health, serving as a control.

This clonotype has ten or more counts. The junction departs from germline at one end; a sequencing error may be responsible. The chain has TRBV2 and TRBJ1-1; D is uncertain. CDR1 is SNHLY, CDR2 FYNNEI, per germline. The CDR3 loop spans 14 amino acids. CDR3 region: CASSEGRKNTEAFF. CDR3 nucleotides: TGTGCCAGTAGTGAGGGCAGGAAGAACACTGAAGCTTTCTTT.

The chain is built from TRBV19 and TRBJ2-3; 10 nucleotides match TRBD1. Looked up from germline, CDR1 is LNHDA and CDR2 is SQIVND (reference sequence). The CDR3 runs 16 residues. The J segment lost 11 bases and the V segment lost 7 bases, leaving 18 bases of the junction unmatched. The CDR3 nucleotides read TGTGCCAGTACCTCAGCAGGAAGGGACAGGGGCCACGAGCAGTATTTT. It codes for CASTSAGRDRGHEQYF. Filled out from reference TRBV19 and TRBJ2-3, the complete variable domain reads DGGITQSPKYLFRKEGQNVTLSCEQNLNHDAMYWYRQDPGQGLRLIYYSQIVNDFQKGDIAEGYSVSREKKESFPLTVTSAQKNPTAFYLCASTSAGRDRGHEQYFGPGTRLTVL.

This clonotype was seen only once. The chain is built from TRBV7-9 and TRBJ2-1; tentative D call: TRBD1 (6 bases). The CDR3 has 14 amino acids. Germline V gives CDR1 SEHNR, CDR2 FQNEAQ (reference sequence). Between the trimmed V and J ends, which lost 5 bases and 5 bases, there was a span of 13 bases. CDR3 sequence: CASSLSAGDNEQFF. Written as DNA, the CDR3 is TGTGCCAGCAGCCTCAGTGCAGGGGACAATGAGCAGTTCTTC.

This clonotype has just one count. This sequence joins TRBV19 and TRBJ1-5; 9 nucleotides match TRBD1. The CDR3 sequence is 15 residues long. Looked up from germline, CDR1 is LNHDA and CDR2 is SQIVND (reference sequence). Trimming at V came to 8 bases and at J to 7 bases, leaving 12 bases not matched to a gene. CDR3 in amino acids: CASVPGQGRGQPQHF. CDR3 nucleotide sequence: TGTGCCAGTGTACCGGGACAGGGCAGAGGACAGCCCCAGCATTTT.

This clonotype was counted many times. This CDR3 is CASSFVQGNSYEQYF. The CDR3 region has the DNA TGTGCCAGCAGTTTTGTACAGGGAAACTCCTACGAGCAGTACTTC. The V gene is TRBV12-3 or TRBV12-4, the J gene TRBJ2-7; D is perhaps TRBD1 (6 bases). The V and J ends lost 3 bases and 0 bases respectively, with 12 bases between them. The CDR3 extends over 15 amino acids.

V and J are TRBV29-1 and TRBJ2-7; 10 positions agree with TRBD1. CDR1 is SQVTM and CDR2 is ANQGSEA in the germline V gene. The trim removed 4 bases at V and 3 bases at J, leaving 9 bases unmatched. CDR3 length: 15 amino acids. CDR3 loop: CSVANPGQGNYEQYF. CDR3 coding DNA: TGCAGCGTTGCTAATCCGGGACAGGGGAACTACGAGCAGTACTTC.

This clonotype was counted a few times. V is TRBV4-1 and J is TRBJ1-6, with D possibly matching TRBD1 (6 bases). CDR3 length: 16 amino acids. V lost 2 bases to trimming and J lost 14 bases, with 22 bases between them. CDR1 MGHRA and CDR2 YSYEKL come from the germline V gene. The CDR3, as DNA: TGCGCCAGCAGCCAACTCCTCTTTCCGGGACATAACGCCCTCCACTTT. It yields the protein CASSQLLFPGHNALHF.

There are a few counts of this clonotype. This chain links TRBV20-1 with TRBJ1-2; 10 positions match TRBD1. The J segment lost 4 bases and the V segment lost 3 bases, leaving 11 bases of the junction unmatched. This CDR3 comprises 16 residues. The germline V gene encodes CDR1 DFQATT and CDR2 SNEGSKA (reference sequence). The CDR3 protein is CSASQSGQGGLYGYTF. The CDR3 region has the DNA TGCAGTGCTAGTCAAAGCGGACAGGGGGGCCTCTATGGCTACACCTTC.

V is TRBV18 and J is TRBJ2-7; 9 bases align to TRBD1. J gave up 5 bases and V 3 bases, and 8 bases lay outside the gene matches. CDR1 KGHSH and CDR2 LQKENI come from the germline V gene. This CDR3 is 15 amino acids long. The CDR3 reads CASSPVRDRANEQYF. The CDR3 region has the DNA TGTGCCAGCTCACCCGTCCGGGACAGGGCAAACGAGCAGTACTTC. Full variable domain (outside the CDR3, taken from reference TRBV18 and TRBJ2-7): NAGVMQNPRHLVRRRGQEARLRCSPMKGHSHVYWYRQLPEEGLKFMVYLQKENIIDESGMPKERFSAEFPKEGPSILRIQQVVRGDSAAYFCASSPVRDRANEQYFGPGTRLTVT.

This clonotype was recorded at least ten times. The CDR3 loop is CASSPSTGISQPQHF. CDR3 nucleotide sequence: TGTGCCAGCAGCCCATCAACAGGGATAAGTCAGCCCCAGCATTTT. This chain links TRBV6-5 with TRBJ1-5; D is possibly TRBD1 (6 bases). V was cut by 6 bases and J by 6 bases, with 18 bases left in between. The CDR3 is made up of 15 amino acids. CDR1 is MNHEY, CDR2 SVGAGI, per germline.

The rearrangement joins TRBV10-3 to TRBJ2-1; 13 bases are shared with TRBD2. V lost 6 bases to trimming and J lost 8 bases; unmatched junction nucleotides: 7. Germline CDR1 ENHRY, CDR2 SYGVKD. This CDR3 is 15 amino acids long. The CDR3 here is CAISPTSGGADEQFF. CDR3 bases: TGTGCCATCAGCCCAACTAGCGGGGGGGCAGATGAGCAGTTCTTC.

This clonotype was counted many times. The chain recombines TRBV24-1 with TRBJ1-2, with D possibly TRBD1 on 5 matching bases. The germline V gene encodes CDR1 KGHDR and CDR2 SFDVKD. CDR3 size: 12 residues. Trimming cost V 4 bases and J 5 bases, with 7 bases left between them. The CDR3: CATSEPGYGYTF. DNA for the CDR3: TGTGCCACCAGTGAACCAGGGTATGGCTACACCTTC.

In its sample, this clonotype was seen many times. V and J are TRBV6-5 and TRBJ2-7; 10 bases map to TRBD1. This CDR3 has 15 residues. V shed 6 bases, J shed 2 bases, and the junction held 7 bases outside the gene matches. The germline gives CDR1 MNHEY, CDR2 SVGAGI. The CDR3 DNA sequence: TGTGCCAGCAGGTACCGGGACAGGGGAACCTACGAGCAGTACTTC. It specifies CASRYRDRGTYEQYF.

This chain links TRBV18 with TRBJ2-2; tentative D call: TRBD1 (6 bases). The CDR3 sequence is 14 residues long. V dropped 8 bases and J dropped 4 bases, with 14 bases sitting between them. Germline assignment: CDR1 KGHSH and CDR2 LQKENI. The CDR3 reads CASRYRESTGELFF. The CDR3 nucleotides read TGTGCCAGCCGCTACAGGGAGAGCACCGGGGAGCTGTTTTTT.

In its sample, this clonotype was seen many times. V gene TRBV6-2 or TRBV6-3 combines with J gene TRBJ1-5; D is uncertain. The germline V gene has CDR1 MNHEY and CDR2 SVGEGT. The V gene lost 6 bases and the J gene lost 7 bases, with 16 bases spanning the gap. The CDR3 totals 14 residues. The CDR3 sequence: CASSITGGEQPQHF. CDR3 in DNA: TGTGCCAGCAGCATTACCGGCGGGGAACAGCCCCAGCATTTT.

This clonotype was observed at least ten times. The chain carries TRBV7-9 and TRBJ1-4; D is undetermined. Germline-derived CDR1 and CDR2 are SEHNR and FQNEAQ (reference sequence). V lost 1 base and J 7 bases, leaving 10 bases between the germline ends. This CDR3 has 14 amino acids. The CDR3 DNA reads as TGTGCCAGCAGCTTAGAGGCAGGATTTGAAAAACTGTTTTTT. It is translated as CASSLEAGFEKLFF.

This clonotype was counted many times. The CDR3: CASSLFEGRQGTNQPQHF. The CDR3 bases are TGTGCCAGCAGCTTATTTGAGGGGCGACAGGGGACAAATCAGCCCCAGCATTTT. J is TRBJ1-5 and V is TRBV7-6; the match to TRBD1 covers 8 bases. V shed 2 bases, J shed 4 bases, and the junction held 13 bases outside the gene matches. CDR1 and CDR2 from the germline V gene are SGHVS and FNYEAQ. CDR3 size: 18 residues.

This clonotype has more than one count but fewer than ten. The chain recombines TRBV29-1 with TRBJ2-1; D remains ambiguous. Between the trimmed V and J ends, which lost 3 bases and 5 bases, there was a span of 2 bases. CDR3 length: 10 residues. CDR1 SQVTM and CDR2 ANQGSEA come from the germline V gene. The CDR3 loop is CSVDDNEQFF. Here the CDR3 DNA reads TGCAGCGTTGATGACAATGAGCAGTTCTTC.

This clonotype was seen ten or more times. The chain uses TRBV24-1 and TRBJ2-6; D is possibly TRBD2 (5 bases). V lost 6 bases and J 4 bases, leaving 6 bases between the germline ends. The CDR3 is 13 amino acids. CDR1 KGHDR and CDR2 SFDVKD come from the germline V gene. This CDR3 reads CATSTGGANVLTF. The DNA of the CDR3 is TGTGCCACCAGTACGGGGGGGGCCAACGTCCTGACTTTC.

This clonotype was detected a few times. J is TRBJ1-2 and V is TRBV10-3; the D is unclear. CDR3 size: 16 residues. Trimming left V 0 bases short and J 1 base short, with 12 bases between. Germline values: CDR1 ENHRY, CDR2 SYGVKD. CDR3 sequence (DNA): TGTGCCATCAGTGAGTCGGCAGGAGCCGATAACTATGGCTACACCTTC. Translating gives CAISESAGADNYGYTF.